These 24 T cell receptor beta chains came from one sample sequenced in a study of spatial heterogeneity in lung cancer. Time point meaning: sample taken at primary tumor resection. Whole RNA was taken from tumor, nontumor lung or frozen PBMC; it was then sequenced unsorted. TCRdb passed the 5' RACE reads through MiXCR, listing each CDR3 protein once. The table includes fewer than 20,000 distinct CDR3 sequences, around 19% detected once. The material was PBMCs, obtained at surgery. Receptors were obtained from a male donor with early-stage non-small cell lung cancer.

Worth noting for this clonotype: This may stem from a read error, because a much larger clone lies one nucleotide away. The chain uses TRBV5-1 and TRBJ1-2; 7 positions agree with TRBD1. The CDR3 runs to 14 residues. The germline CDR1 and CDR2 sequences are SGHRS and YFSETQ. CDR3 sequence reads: CASSLGTENCGYTF. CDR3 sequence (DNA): TGCGCCAGCAGCTTAGGGACAGAGAACTGTGGCTACACCTTC.

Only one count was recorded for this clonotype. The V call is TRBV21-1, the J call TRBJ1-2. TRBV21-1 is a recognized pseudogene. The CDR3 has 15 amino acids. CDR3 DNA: TGTGCCAGCAGCCGTTTTGCAGCCGACCTTCCGTGCTACACCTTC. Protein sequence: CASSRFAADLPCYTF.

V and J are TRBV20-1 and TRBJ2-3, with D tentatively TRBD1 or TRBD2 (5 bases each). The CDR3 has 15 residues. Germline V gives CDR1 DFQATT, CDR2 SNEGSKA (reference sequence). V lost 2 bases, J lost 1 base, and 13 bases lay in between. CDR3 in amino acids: CSARPPGAGTDTQYF. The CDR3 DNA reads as TGCAGTGCTAGACCTCCCGGGGCGGGCACAGATACGCAGTATTTT.

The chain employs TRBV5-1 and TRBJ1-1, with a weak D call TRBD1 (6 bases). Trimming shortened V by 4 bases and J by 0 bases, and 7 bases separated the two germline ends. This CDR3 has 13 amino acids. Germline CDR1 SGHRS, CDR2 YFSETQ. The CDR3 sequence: CASSGDMNTEAFF. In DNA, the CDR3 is TGCGCCAGCAGCGGGGACATGAACACTGAAGCTTTCTTT. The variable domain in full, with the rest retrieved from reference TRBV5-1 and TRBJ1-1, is KAGVTQTPRYLIKTRGQQVTLSCSPISGHRSVSWYQQTPGQGLQFLFEYFSETQRNKGNFPGRFSGRQFSNSRSEMNVSTLELGDSALYLCASSGDMNTEAFFGQGTRLTVV.

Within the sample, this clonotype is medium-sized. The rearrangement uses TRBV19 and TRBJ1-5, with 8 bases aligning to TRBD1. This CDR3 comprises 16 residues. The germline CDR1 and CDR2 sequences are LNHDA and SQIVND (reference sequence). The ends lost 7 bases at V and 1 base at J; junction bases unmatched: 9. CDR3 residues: CASTTGTGISNQPQHF. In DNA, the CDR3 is TGTGCCAGTACCACCGGGACAGGAATAAGCAATCAGCCCCAGCATTTT.

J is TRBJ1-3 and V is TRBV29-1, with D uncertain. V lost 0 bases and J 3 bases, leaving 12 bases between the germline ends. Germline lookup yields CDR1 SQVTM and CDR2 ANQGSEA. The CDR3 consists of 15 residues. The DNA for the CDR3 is TGCAGCGTTGAAGATAGTGGCGCTCATGGAAACACCATATATTTT. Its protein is CSVEDSGAHGNTIYF.

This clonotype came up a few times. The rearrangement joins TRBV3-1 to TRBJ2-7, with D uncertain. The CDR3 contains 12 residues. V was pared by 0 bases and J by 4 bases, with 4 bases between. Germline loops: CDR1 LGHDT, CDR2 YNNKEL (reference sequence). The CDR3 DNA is TGTGCCAGCAGCCAAGATTGGTACGAGCAGTACTTC. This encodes CASSQDWYEQYF.

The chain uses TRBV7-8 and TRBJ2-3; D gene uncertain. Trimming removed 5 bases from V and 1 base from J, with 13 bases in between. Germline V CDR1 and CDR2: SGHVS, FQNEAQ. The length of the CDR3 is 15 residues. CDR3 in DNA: TGTGCCAGCAGCCTAGACCTGGACGGCACAGATACGCAGTATTTT. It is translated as CASSLDLDGTDTQYF.

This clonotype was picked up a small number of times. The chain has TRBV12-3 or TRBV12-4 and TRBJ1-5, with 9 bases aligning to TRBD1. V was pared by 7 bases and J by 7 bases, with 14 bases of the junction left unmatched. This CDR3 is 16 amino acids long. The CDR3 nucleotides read TGTGCCAGCACCGCGGAGGGACAGGGAGCGGAACAGCCCCAGCATTTT. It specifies CASTAEGQGAEQPQHF.

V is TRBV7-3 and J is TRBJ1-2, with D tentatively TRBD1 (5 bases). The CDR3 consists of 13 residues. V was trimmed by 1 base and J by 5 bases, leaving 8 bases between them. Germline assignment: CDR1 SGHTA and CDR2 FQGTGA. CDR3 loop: CASSLNTGYGYTF. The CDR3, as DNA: TGTGCCAGCAGCTTAAACACAGGTTATGGCTACACCTTC. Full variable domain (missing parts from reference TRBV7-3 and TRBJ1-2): GAGVSQTPSNKVTEKGKYVELRCDPISGHTALYWYRQSLGQGPEFLIYFQGTGAADDSGLPNDRFFAVRPEGSVSTLKIQRTERGDSAVYLCASSLNTGYGYTFGSGTRLTVV.

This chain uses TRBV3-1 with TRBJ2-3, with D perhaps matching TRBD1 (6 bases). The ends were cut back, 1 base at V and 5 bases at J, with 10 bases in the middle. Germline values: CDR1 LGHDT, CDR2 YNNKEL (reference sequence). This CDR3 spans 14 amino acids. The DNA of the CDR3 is TGTGCCAGCAGCCAAGCCCCGACAGGAGATACGCAGTATTTT. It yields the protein CASSQAPTGDTQYF.

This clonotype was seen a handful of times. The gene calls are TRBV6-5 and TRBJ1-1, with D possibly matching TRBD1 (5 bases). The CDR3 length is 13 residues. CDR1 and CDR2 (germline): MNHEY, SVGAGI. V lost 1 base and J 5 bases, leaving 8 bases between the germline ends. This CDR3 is CASSYLGTTEAFF. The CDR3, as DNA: TGTGCCAGCAGTTACTTAGGGACGACTGAAGCTTTCTTT.

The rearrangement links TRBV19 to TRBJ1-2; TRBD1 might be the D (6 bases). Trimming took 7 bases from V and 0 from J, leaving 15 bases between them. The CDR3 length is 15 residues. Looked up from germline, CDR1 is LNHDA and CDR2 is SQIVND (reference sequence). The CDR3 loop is CASIQMTGANYGYTF. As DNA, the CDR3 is TGTGCCAGTATCCAAATGACAGGCGCTAACTATGGCTACACCTTC.

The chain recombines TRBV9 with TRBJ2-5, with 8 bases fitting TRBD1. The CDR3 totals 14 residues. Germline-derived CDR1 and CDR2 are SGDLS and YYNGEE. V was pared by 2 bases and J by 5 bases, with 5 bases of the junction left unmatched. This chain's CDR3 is CASSVGQAEETQYF. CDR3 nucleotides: TGTGCCAGCAGCGTGGGACAGGCGGAGGAGACCCAGTACTTC. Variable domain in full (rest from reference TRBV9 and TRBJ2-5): DSGVTQTPKHLITATGQRVTLRCSPRSGDLSVYWYQQSLDQGLQFLIQYYNGEERAKGNILERFSAQQFPDLHSELNLSSLELGDSALYFCASSVGQAEETQYFGPGTRLLVL.

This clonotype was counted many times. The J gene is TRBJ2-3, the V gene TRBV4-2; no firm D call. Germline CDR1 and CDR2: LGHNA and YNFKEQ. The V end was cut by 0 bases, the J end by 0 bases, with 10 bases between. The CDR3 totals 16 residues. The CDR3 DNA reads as TGTGCCAGCAGCCAAGATAGTTCCGCTAGCACAGATACGCAGTATTTT. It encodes CASSQDSSASTDTQYF.

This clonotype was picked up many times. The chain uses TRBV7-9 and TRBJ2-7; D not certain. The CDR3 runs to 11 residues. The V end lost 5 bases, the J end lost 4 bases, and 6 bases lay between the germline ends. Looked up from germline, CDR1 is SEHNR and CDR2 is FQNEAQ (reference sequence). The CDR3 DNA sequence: TGTGCCAGCAGCCACCTTTACGAGCAGTACTTC. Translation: CASSHLYEQYF.

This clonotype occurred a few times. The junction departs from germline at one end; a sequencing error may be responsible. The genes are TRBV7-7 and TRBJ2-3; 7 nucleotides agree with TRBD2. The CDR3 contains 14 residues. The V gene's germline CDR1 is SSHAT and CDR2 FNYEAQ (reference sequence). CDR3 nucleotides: TGTGCTAGCAGCTTAGGGAGGGGCGCAGATACGCAGTATTTT. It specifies CASSLGRGADTQYF.

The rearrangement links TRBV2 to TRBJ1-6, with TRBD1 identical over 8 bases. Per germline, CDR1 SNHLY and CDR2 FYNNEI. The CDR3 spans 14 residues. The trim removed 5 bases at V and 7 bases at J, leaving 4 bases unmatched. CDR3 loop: CASSTGGGNSPLHF. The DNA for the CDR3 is TGTGCCAGCAGTACAGGGGGGGGAAATTCACCCCTCCACTTT.

In DNA, the CDR3 is TGTGCCAGCAGTGGGTGGACTAGCGGGGGGCTGAACACCGGGGAGCTGTTTTTT. It translates to CASSGWTSGGLNTGELFF. This chain joins TRBV25-1 and TRBJ2-2, with 14 nucleotides matching TRBD2. The germline V gene encodes CDR1 MGHDK and CDR2 SYGVNS. V shed 4 bases and J 1 base; nucleotides not matched to a gene: 5. The CDR3 length is 18 residues. The variable domain in full, with the rest retrieved from reference TRBV25-1 and TRBJ2-2, is EADIYQTPRYLVIGTGKKITLECSQTMGHDKMYWYQQDPGMELHLIHYSYGVNSTEKGDLSSESTVSRIRTEHFPLTLESARPSHTSQYLCASSGWTSGGLNTGELFFGEGSRLTVL.

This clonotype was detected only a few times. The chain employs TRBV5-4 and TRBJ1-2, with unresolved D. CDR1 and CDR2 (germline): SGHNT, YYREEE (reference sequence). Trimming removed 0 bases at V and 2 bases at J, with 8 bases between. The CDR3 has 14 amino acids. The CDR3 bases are TGTGCCAGCAGCTTGGGGGGAGACAACTATGGCTACACCTTC. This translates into CASSLGGDNYGYTF. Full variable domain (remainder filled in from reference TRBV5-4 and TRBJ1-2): ETGVTQSPTHLIKTRGQQVTLRCSSQSGHNTVSWYQQALGQGPQFIFQYYREEENGRGNFPPRFSGLQFPNYSSELNVNALELDDSALYLCASSLGGDNYGYTFGSGTRLTVV.

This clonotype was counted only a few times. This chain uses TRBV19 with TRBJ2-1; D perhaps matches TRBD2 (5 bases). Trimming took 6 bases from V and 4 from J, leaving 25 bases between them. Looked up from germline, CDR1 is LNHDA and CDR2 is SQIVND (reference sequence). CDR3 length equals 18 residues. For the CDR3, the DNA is TGTGCCAGTAGGCGATACCGGGATCTCGCCTCCGGTTACAATGAGCAGTTCTTC. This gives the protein CASRRYRDLASGYNEQFF.

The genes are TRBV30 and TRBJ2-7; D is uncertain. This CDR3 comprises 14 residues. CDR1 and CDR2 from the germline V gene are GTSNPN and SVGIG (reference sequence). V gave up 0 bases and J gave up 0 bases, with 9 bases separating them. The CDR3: CAWSVINLSYEQYF. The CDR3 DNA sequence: TGTGCCTGGAGTGTGATAAATCTCTCCTACGAGCAGTACTTC.

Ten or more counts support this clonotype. CDR3 DNA sequence: TGCAGTGCTAGAGCTGCAGGGGGAAGCTCCTACAATGAGCAGTTCTTC. Translating gives CSARAAGGSSYNEQFF. The chain has TRBV20-1 and TRBJ2-1; 7 bases map to TRBD1. Germline V gene lookup returns CDR1 DFQATT and CDR2 SNEGSKA (reference sequence). CDR3 size: 16 residues. V was pared by 1 base and J by 0 bases, with 6 bases of the junction left unmatched.

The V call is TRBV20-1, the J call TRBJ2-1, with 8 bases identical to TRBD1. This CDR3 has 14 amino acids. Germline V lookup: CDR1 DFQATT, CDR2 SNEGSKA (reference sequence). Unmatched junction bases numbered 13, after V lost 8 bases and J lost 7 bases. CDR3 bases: TGCAGTCCCTCCACCGGACAGGGCCATAATGAGCAGTTCTTC. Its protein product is CSPSTGQGHNEQFF.